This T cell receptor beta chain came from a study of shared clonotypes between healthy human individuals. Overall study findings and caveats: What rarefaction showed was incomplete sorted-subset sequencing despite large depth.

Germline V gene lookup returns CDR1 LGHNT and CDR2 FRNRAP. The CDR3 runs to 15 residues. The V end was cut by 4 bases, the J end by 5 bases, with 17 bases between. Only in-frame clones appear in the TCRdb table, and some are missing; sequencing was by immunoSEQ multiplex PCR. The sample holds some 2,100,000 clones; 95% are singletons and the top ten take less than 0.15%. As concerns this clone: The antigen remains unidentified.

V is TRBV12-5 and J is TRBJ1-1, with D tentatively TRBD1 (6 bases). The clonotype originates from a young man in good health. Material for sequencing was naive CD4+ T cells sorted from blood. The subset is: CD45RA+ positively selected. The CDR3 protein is CASGSPGGRGTEAFF. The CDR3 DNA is TGTGCTAGTGGTTCGCCCGGGGGGCGCGGGACTGAAGCTTTCTTT.